The T cell receptor beta chain described here comes from a study of vaccination and CD4 T cells after COVID-19. As for the study in general: Six men and four women formed the convalescents, two being Hispanic. Cells were stimulated with overlapping spike peptide pools from SARS-CoV-2, HCoV-NL63, HCoV-OC43 and HCoV-229E.

Cultured CD4+ T-cell DNA underwent Oncomine TCR Beta short-read sequencing. Using its own MiXCR run on the PCR reads, TCRdb lists one record per CDR3 protein. This table has about 10,000 distinct CDR3 sequences, 55% to 60% appearing once. In the case of this clonotype: Antigen specificity is unknown.

This sample's treatment: 10-day PBMC culture with coronavirus spike peptide pools or control peptides (ViraFEST assay). Negative selection recovered the CD4+ T cells once they had spent about eleven days in culture. Findings and limits, study-wide: Early post-infection timepoints were missing, and relatively few convalescent patients were studied.

The CDR3 extends over 17 amino acids. The J segment lost 0 bases and the V segment lost 5 bases, leaving 8 bases of the junction unmatched. Germline V CDR1 and CDR2: LNHNV, YYDKDF (reference sequence). The TCR comes from a human donor who had recovered from COVID-19. The chain is built from TRBV15 and TRBJ2-5, with 11 bases aligning to TRBD2. The sample taken for sequencing was CD4+ T cells from blood, cultured in vitro. The CDR3 nucleotides are TGTGCCACCAGCCCAAGGGGGGGACTAGCGGACCAAGAGACCCAGTACTTC. It is translated as CATSPRGGLADQETQYF.